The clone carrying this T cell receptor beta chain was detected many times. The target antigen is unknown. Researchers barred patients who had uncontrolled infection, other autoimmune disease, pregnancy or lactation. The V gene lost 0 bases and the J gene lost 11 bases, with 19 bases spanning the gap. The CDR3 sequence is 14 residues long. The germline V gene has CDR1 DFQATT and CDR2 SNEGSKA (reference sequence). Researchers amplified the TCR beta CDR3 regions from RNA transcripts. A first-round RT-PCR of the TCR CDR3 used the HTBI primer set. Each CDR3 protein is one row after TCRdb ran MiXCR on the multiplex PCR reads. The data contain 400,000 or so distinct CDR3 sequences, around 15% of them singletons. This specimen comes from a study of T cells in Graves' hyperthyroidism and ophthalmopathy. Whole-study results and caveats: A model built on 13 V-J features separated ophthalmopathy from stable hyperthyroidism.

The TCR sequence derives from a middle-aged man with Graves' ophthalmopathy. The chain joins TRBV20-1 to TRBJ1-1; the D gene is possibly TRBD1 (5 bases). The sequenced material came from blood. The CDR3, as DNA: TGCAGTGCTAGAGATTTATCCGGGACCCTGGAGGCTTTCTTT. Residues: CSARDLSGTLEAFF.